By share of the sample, the clone carrying this T cell receptor (beta chain) is large. No antigen is known for it. These data come from a study of OX40 agonist ivuxolimab in advanced cancers. Overall study context: Administration of intravenous ivuxolimab to patients occurred every 2 weeks at 0.01 to 10 mg/kg. Study outcomes and limitations: On average, CD8+ T cells showed a greater number of expanded clones than CD4+.

Clones were sequenced by immunoSEQ multiplex PCR, and TCRdb holds only the in-frame ones, with some missing. Here the sample spans about 20,000 clones, 80% to 85% being singletons. The sequence was obtained from an adult with an advanced solid tumor such as melanoma, head and neck, liver or kidney cancer. The specimen was CD4+ or CD8+ T cells sorted from blood, collected in a trial of the OX40 agonist ivuxolimab.

This CDR3 is CASSQTDLLYEQYF. The DNA of the CDR3 is TGTGCCAGCAGCCAAACGGACCTTTTATACGAGCAGTACTTC. The J gene is TRBJ2-7, the V gene TRBV28; D remains ambiguous. CDR3 length: 14 amino acids. V shed 6 bases and J shed 4 bases, with 16 bases lying between them. Germline CDR1 is MDHEN and CDR2 is SYDVKM.